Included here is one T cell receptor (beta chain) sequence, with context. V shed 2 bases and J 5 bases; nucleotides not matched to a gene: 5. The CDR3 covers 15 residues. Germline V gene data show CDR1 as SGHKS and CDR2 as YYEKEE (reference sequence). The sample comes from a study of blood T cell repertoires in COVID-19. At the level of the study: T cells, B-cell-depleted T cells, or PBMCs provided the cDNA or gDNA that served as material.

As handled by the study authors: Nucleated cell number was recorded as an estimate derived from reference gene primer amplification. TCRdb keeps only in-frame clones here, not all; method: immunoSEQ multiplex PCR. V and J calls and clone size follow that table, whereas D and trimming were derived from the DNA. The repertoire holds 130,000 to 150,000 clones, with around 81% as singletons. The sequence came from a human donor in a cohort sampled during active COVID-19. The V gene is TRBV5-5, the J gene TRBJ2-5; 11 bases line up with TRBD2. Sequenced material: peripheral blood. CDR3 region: CASSLLAGVRETQYF. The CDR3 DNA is TGTGCCAGCAGCTTACTAGCGGGAGTTCGGGAGACCCAGTACTTC.